A single TCR beta chain is shown here with its context. The antigen is unknown. Each diagnosis drew on symptoms, thyroxine, TRAb, thyroid ultrasound and orbital computed tomography findings. Fresh peripheral blood, 9.5 to 10 ml of it, supplied the PBMCs. Amplified TCR beta CDR3 regions derived from RNA transcripts. HTBI primers were employed in a first-round RT-PCR of the TCR CDR3. MiXCR, applied by TCRdb to the multiplex PCR reads, yields one record per CDR3 protein. Of hundreds of thousands of distinct CDR3 sequences in the sample, nearly 20% were seen once. The entry originates in a study of T cells in Graves' hyperthyroidism and ophthalmopathy. Background on the study: Prior to any treatment, at the point of initial diagnosis, peripheral blood was collected.

With V trimmed by 3 bases and J by 3 bases, 4 bases remained unmatched. The CDR3 length is 13 residues. Germline CDR1 and CDR2: DFQATT and SNEGSKA (reference sequence). Study-wide findings and caveats: The model identified upcoming ophthalmopathy a median about 6.5 months ahead of onset.

Sequenced input: blood. This clonotype was obtained from a man aged 35 to 55 with Graves' ophthalmopathy. The gene calls are TRBV20-1 and TRBJ1-1, with TRBD1 matching 7 bases. This CDR3 reads CSASAGGDTEAFF. CDR3 bases: TGCAGTGCTAGCGCAGGGGGAGACACTGAAGCTTTCTTT.